Presented here are 28 T cell receptor beta chains from one specimen sequenced in a study of T cell responses to AZD1222 COVID-19 vaccine. Method: immunoSEQ multiplex PCR; TCRdb's copy keeps in-frame clones and lacks some. The repertoire holds around 160,000 clones, approximately 78% seen once, with less than 5% in the top ten. Sequenced material: peripheral blood, taken on day 0 of MenACWY control vaccination. The receptors derive from an adult in good health.

V is TRBV6-1 and J is TRBJ1-2, with a weak D call TRBD1 (6 bases). The germline CDR1 and CDR2 sequences are MNHNS and SASEGT. The CDR3 extends over 14 amino acids. The V end was cut by 3 bases, the J end by 1 base, with 9 bases between. The DNA for the CDR3 is TGTGCCAGCAGTGAGGACAGACTTAACTATGGCTACACCTTC. This sequence encodes CASSEDRLNYGYTF.

This clone was detected a few times. The chain joins TRBV5-4 to TRBJ1-2, with 9 bases identical to TRBD1. The CDR3 runs 15 residues. Germline lookup yields CDR1 SGHNT and CDR2 YYREEE (reference sequence). J lost 2 bases, V lost 3 bases, and 5 bases had no gene match. The CDR3 DNA follows: TGTGCCAGCAGCTCGGACAGGGGTATGAACTATGGCTACACCTTC. Amino acid sequence: CASSSDRGMNYGYTF.

The rearrangement links TRBV18 to TRBJ2-5, with 8 bases that match TRBD2. After removal of 3 bases from V and 5 bases from J, the junction contained 8 bases not matched to a gene. The CDR3 totals 15 residues. In germline, CDR1 is KGHSH, CDR2 LQKENI. Written as DNA, the CDR3 is TGTGCCAGCTCACCGCGGGGGGCCACTGGGGAGACCCAGTACTTC. Amino acid sequence: CASSPRGATGETQYF.

This clone was found once. The rearrangement joins TRBV7-3 to TRBJ2-1, with D perhaps TRBD1 (6 bases). Trimming took off 4 bases at V and 1 base at J, with 14 bases between the two ends. The CDR3 loop spans 16 amino acids. Germline CDR1 reads SGHTA; CDR2 reads FQGTGA. Here the CDR3 DNA reads TGTGCCAGCAGCTCAAAGGCAGGGGTTTCCTACAATGAGCAGTTCTTC. This encodes CASSSKAGVSYNEQFF.

The chain uses TRBV6-1 and TRBJ1-5, with 10 bases identical to TRBD1. Germline CDR1 reads MNHNS; CDR2 reads SASEGT. J lost 4 bases, V lost 3 bases, and 3 bases had no gene match. CDR3 length: 15 amino acids. The CDR3 DNA reads as TGTGCCAGCAGTGATAGGACAGGGGGTAATCAGCCCCAGCATTTT. The encoded protein is CASSDRTGGNQPQHF.

The rearrangement joins TRBV27 to TRBJ1-1, with no clear D. The CDR3 length is 14 residues. Looked up from germline, CDR1 is MNHEY and CDR2 is SMNVEV (reference sequence). The V and J ends lost 7 bases and 6 bases respectively, with 18 bases between them. CDR3 region: CASIPPGISAEAFF. CDR3 DNA sequence: TGTGCCAGCATACCACCGGGCATCTCCGCTGAAGCTTTCTTT.

This chain joins TRBV2 and TRBJ2-5; possibly TRBD1 or TRBD2 for D (5 bases each). The germline CDR1 and CDR2 sequences are SNHLY and FYNNEI. This CDR3 region has 14 residues. V was cut by 3 bases and J by 8 bases, with 16 bases left in between. CDR3 DNA: TGTGCCAGCAGTGAGACCTGGGACGTTGGAACCCAGTACTTC. Protein: CASSETWDVGTQYF.

The V and J genes are TRBV27 and TRBJ2-3, with D possibly being TRBD1 (5 bases). Trimming took off 3 bases at V and 6 bases at J, with 22 bases between the two ends. This CDR3 is 17 amino acids long. The germline V gene encodes CDR1 MNHEY and CDR2 SMNVEV (reference sequence). CDR3 protein: CASSLSTARKNADTQYF. The CDR3 nucleotides are TGTGCCAGCAGTTTGTCGACAGCCCGAAAAAATGCGGATACGCAGTATTTT.

This clone was counted a single time. CDR3 DNA: TGCGCCAGCAGCTTAGGAGGCCTAGGGCGGAACTATGGCTACACCTTC. This gives the protein CASSLGGLGRNYGYTF. The rearrangement uses TRBV5-1 and TRBJ1-2, with unresolved D. CDR1 SGHRS and CDR2 YFSETQ come from the germline V gene. The CDR3 spans 16 residues. V lost 2 bases, J lost 2 bases, and 16 bases lay in between.

The chain carries TRBV11-2 and TRBJ2-2; the D gene is possibly TRBD2 (7 bases). V lost 2 bases and J lost 3, with 16 bases in between. The CDR3 loop spans 17 amino acids. Germline V gene lookup returns CDR1 SGHAT and CDR2 FQNNGV. For the CDR3, the DNA is TGTGCCAGCAGCTTAAGGAAAAAGGGGGGGTACACCGGGGAGCTGTTTTTT. Translating it yields CASSLRKKGGYTGELFF.

For the CDR3, the DNA is TGCGCCAGCAGCTTCCTGACAGAATCCTACAATGAGCAGTTCTTC. The encoded protein is CASSFLTESYNEQFF. The V gene is TRBV5-1, the J gene TRBJ2-1, with D perhaps matching TRBD1 (5 bases). Germline V lookup: CDR1 SGHRS, CDR2 YFSETQ. The CDR3 contains 15 residues. V dropped 2 bases and J dropped 1 base, with 10 bases sitting between them.

The V call is TRBV18, the J call TRBJ2-7; 8 bases map to TRBD2. With 6 bases clipped from V and 0 bases from J, the junction kept 7 bases outside the gene matches. CDR3 length: 15 residues. Germline V gives CDR1 KGHSH, CDR2 LQKENI. The CDR3 spells CASSPRSGSSYEQYF. CDR3 in DNA: TGTGCCAGCTCTCCTAGAAGCGGGAGCTCCTACGAGCAGTACTTC.

The rearrangement joins TRBV23-1 to TRBJ2-3; D is undetermined. TRBV23-1 is designated an ORF whose function remains uncertain. CDR3 length equals 14 residues. Trimming removed 0 bases from V and 1 base from J, with 5 bases in between. The CDR3 sequence is CASSQSRGTDTQYF. CDR3 coding DNA: TGCGCCAGCAGTCAATCCCGGGGCACAGATACGCAGTATTTT.

The chain is built from TRBV28 and TRBJ1-3; no firm D call. Looked up from germline, CDR1 is MDHEN and CDR2 is SYDVKM. The CDR3 has 16 amino acids. V was shortened by 1 base and J by 1 base, with 11 bases between the two germline ends. The CDR3 DNA reads TGTGCCAGCAGTTTATCGGGGAACCCGTCTGGAAACACCATATATTTT. Translation: CASSLSGNPSGNTIYF.

The genes are TRBV5-1 and TRBJ1-4; tentative D call: TRBD1 (6 bases). V lost 4 bases and J 12 bases, leaving 16 bases between the germline ends. The CDR3 runs 13 residues. Germline-derived CDR1 and CDR2 are SGHRS and YFSETQ. CDR3 in DNA: TGCGCCAGCAGCCCGGAGGGGGTTCTGGAACTGTTTTTT. This gives the protein CASSPEGVLELFF. Combining the CDR3 with reference TRBV5-1 and TRBJ1-4 gives the whole variable domain KAGVTQTPRYLIKTRGQQVTLSCSPISGHRSVSWYQQTPGQGLQFLFEYFSETQRNKGNFPGRFSGRQFSNSRSEMNVSTLELGDSALYLCASSPEGVLELFFGSGTQLSVL.

On this clone: The junction departs from the called germline gene at one end, perhaps through a read error. The rearrangement joins TRBV10-3 to TRBJ2-1; tentative D call: TRBD2 (5 bases). The CDR3 has 14 amino acids. The V gene's germline CDR1 is ENHRY and CDR2 SYGVKD. The CDR3 here is CAIGEGVSYNEQFF. Here the CDR3 DNA reads TGTGCCATCGGTGAGGGCGTTTCCTACAATGAGCAGTTCTTC.

The chain couples TRBV6-5 to TRBJ1-2, with TRBD1 matching over 7 bases. From germline, CDR1 is MNHEY and CDR2 SVGAGI. CDR3 size: 14 residues. Trimming removed 8 bases from V and 6 bases from J; junction bases left unmatched: 12. The CDR3 nucleotides read TGTGCCAGCCGCTCGTCCGGGACAGAGAATGGCTACACCTTC. This codes for CASRSSGTENGYTF.

The rearrangement joins TRBV14 to TRBJ1-2; a possible D gene is TRBD1 (5 bases). The CDR3 consists of 15 residues. Deletions cut 1 base from V and 6 bases from J, with 15 bases between. Germline assignment: CDR1 SGHDN and CDR2 FVKESK. CDR3 nucleotides: TGTGCCAGCAGCCAAGTTCGGGCAGGGCCGAATGGCTACACCTTC. Translation gives CASSQVRAGPNGYTF.

This chain links TRBV4-1 with TRBJ2-1; the match to TRBD1 covers 9 bases. This CDR3 is built from 15 residues. Unmatched junction bases numbered 4, after V lost 0 bases and J lost 7 bases. Per germline, CDR1 MGHRA and CDR2 YSYEKL. CDR3 nucleotide sequence: TGCGCCAGCAGCCAAGAGGGACAGGGTTCGAATGAGCAGTTCTTC. This codes for CASSQEGQGSNEQFF.

This sequence joins TRBV29-1 and TRBJ1-2; D is possibly TRBD1 (6 bases). V was shortened by 6 bases and J by 1 base, with 12 bases between the two germline ends. This CDR3 has 13 amino acids. Germline V lookup: CDR1 SQVTM, CDR2 ANQGSEA. The CDR3 DNA follows: TGCAGCGTCGAAACAGGGTTTAACTATGGCTACACCTTC. Its protein product is CSVETGFNYGYTF.

The chain employs TRBV12-3 or TRBV12-4 and TRBJ1-1, with D possibly being TRBD1 (6 bases). V shed 3 bases and J shed 5 bases, with 10 bases lying between them. This CDR3 contains 13 residues. In DNA form, the CDR3 reads TGTGCCAGCAGTTTGAGGAGGGGGACTGAAGCTTTCTTT. It codes for CASSLRRGTEAFF.

Only one count was recorded for this clone. The V gene is TRBV18, the J gene TRBJ2-5; maybe TRBD1 (6 bases). The germline V gene encodes CDR1 KGHSH and CDR2 LQKENI. The CDR3 runs to 13 residues. The V gene lost 2 bases and the J gene lost 3 bases, with 7 bases spanning the gap. The CDR3 loop is CASSPGQKETQYF. In nucleotides, the CDR3 is TGTGCCAGCTCACCAGGACAGAAAGAGACCCAGTACTTC.

V usage is TRBV5-1 and J usage is TRBJ2-6, with D possibly matching TRBD1 (5 bases). Germline V gene lookup returns CDR1 SGHRS and CDR2 YFSETQ. The CDR3 totals 14 residues. The V gene lost 2 bases and the J gene lost 2 bases, with 5 bases spanning the gap. The CDR3 spells CASSFRAGANVLTF. CDR3 bases: TGCGCCAGCAGCTTCAGGGCTGGGGCCAACGTCCTGACTTTC.

This clone appeared a few times. The gene calls are TRBV6-5 and TRBJ2-5, with D perhaps being TRBD1 or TRBD2 (5 bases each). The CDR3 is made up of 13 amino acids. Germline V lookup: CDR1 MNHEY, CDR2 SVGAGI. V was pared by 6 bases and J by 4 bases, with 12 bases between. The DNA of the CDR3 is TGTGCCAGCAGGAAGAGGGGTATAGAGACCCAGTACTTC. Its protein is CASRKRGIETQYF.

V gene TRBV6-2 or TRBV6-3 combines with J gene TRBJ1-5; 8 bases fit TRBD1. Germline V gene lookup returns CDR1 MNHEY and CDR2 SVGEGT. This CDR3 spans 14 amino acids. J lost 6 bases, V lost 5 bases, and 6 bases had no gene match. The CDR3 here is CASSAQGAIQPQHF. CDR3 in DNA: TGTGCCAGCAGTGCCCAGGGGGCGATTCAGCCCCAGCATTTT.

This clone was detected only a few times. This rearrangement joins TRBV19 to TRBJ2-6; D is uncertain. The CDR3 is made up of 13 amino acids. Germline lookup yields CDR1 LNHDA and CDR2 SQIVND (reference sequence). The V end was cut by 7 bases, the J end by 4 bases, with 8 bases between. DNA for the CDR3: TGTGCCAGTAATCGAGAGGGGGCCAACGTCCTGACTTTC. It is translated as CASNREGANVLTF.

The chain combines TRBV7-2 with TRBJ2-7; tentatively, D is TRBD1 (5 bases). Trimming stripped 1 base from V and 4 bases from J, with 11 bases between. In germline, CDR1 is SGHTA, CDR2 FQGNSA. The CDR3 covers 14 residues. Here the CDR3 reads CASSLGGQGYEQYF. CDR3 DNA sequence: TGTGCCAGCAGCTTAGGGGGCCAGGGATACGAGCAGTACTTC.

The V call is TRBV6-5, the J call TRBJ1-3; D perhaps matches TRBD1 (5 bases). CDR1 and CDR2 (germline): MNHEY, SVGAGI. V lost 6 bases to trimming and J lost 3 bases, with 9 bases between them. This CDR3 region has 13 residues. The CDR3 reads CASSPRGGNTIYF. The CDR3 DNA follows: TGTGCCAGCAGCCCAAGGGGTGGAAACACCATATATTTT.